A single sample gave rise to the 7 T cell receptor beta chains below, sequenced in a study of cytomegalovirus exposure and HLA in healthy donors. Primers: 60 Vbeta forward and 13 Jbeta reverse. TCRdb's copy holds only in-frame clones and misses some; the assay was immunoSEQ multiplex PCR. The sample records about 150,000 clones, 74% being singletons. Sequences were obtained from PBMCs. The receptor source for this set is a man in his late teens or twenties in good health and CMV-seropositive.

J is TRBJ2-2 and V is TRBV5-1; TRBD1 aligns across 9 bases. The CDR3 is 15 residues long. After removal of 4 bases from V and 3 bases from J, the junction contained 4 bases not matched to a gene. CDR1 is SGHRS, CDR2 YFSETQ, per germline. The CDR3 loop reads CASSHDRGDTGELFF. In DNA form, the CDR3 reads TGCGCCAGCAGCCATGACAGGGGGGACACCGGGGAGCTGTTTTTT.

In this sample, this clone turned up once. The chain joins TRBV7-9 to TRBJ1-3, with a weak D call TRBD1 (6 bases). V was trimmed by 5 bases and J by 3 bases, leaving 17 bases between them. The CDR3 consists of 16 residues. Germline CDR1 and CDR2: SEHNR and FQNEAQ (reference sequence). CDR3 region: CASSPARGAYGNTIYF. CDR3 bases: TGTGCCAGCAGCCCCGCACGGGGGGCATATGGAAACACCATATATTTT. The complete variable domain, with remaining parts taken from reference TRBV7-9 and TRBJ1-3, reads DTGVSQNPRHKITKRGQNVTFRCDPISEHNRLYWYRQTLGQGPEFLTYFQNEAQLEKSRLLSDRFSAERPKGSFSTLEIQRTEQGDSAMYLCASSPARGAYGNTIYFGEGSWLTVV.

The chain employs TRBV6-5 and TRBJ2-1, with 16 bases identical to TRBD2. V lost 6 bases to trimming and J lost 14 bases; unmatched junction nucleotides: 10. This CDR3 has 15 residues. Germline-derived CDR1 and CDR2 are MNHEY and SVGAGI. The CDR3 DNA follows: TGTGCCAGCAGCCAGCGGGGGACTAGCGGGGGGGCGGAGTTCTTC. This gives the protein CASSQRGTSGGAEFF.

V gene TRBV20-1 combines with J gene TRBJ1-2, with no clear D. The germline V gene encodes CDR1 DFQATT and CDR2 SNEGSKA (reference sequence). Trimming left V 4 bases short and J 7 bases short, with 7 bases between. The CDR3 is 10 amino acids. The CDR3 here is CSATPSGYTF. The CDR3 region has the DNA TGCAGTGCTACACCTAGTGGCTACACCTTC.

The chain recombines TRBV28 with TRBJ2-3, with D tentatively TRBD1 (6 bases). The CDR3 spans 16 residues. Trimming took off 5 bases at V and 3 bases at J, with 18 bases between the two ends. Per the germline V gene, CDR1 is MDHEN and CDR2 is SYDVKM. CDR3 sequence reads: CASSPLLPGQTDTQYF. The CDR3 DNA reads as TGTGCCAGCAGTCCTCTCCTTCCTGGACAGACAGATACGCAGTATTTT.

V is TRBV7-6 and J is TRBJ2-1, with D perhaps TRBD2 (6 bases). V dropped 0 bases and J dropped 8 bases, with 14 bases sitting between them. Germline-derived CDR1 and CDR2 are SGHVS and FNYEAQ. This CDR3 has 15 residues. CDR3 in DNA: TGTGCCAGCAGCTTAGCGCGGAGGGCTAGCGATGAGCAGTTCTTC. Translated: CASSLARRASDEQFF.

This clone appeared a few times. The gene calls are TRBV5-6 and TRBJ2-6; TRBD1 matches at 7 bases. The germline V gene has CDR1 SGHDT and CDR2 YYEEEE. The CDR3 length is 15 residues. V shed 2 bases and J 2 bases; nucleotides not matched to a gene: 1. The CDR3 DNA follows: TGTGCCAGCAGCTTCGGGACAGCTGGGGCCAACGTCCTGACTTTC. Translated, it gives CASSFGTAGANVLTF.